Following are 28 T cell receptor beta chains from one sample sequenced in a study of shared clonotypes between healthy human individuals. The assay was immunoSEQ multiplex PCR, and TCRdb's table has in-frame clones only and misses some. The data show roughly 640,000 clones, more than 95% seen once. Specimen: naive CD4+ T cells sorted from blood. Subset given: CD45RA+ positively selected. These receptor sequences come from a woman in her twenties or thirties in good health.

This chain joins TRBV5-1 and TRBJ1-4, with D perhaps TRBD1 (5 bases). CDR1 is SGHRS, CDR2 YFSETQ, per germline. V lost 4 bases and J lost 7, with 11 bases in between. The CDR3 length is 13 residues. CDR3 nucleotides: TGCGCCAGCAGCGCGAGGGGATCTGAAAAACTGTTTTTT. Amino acid sequence: CASSARGSEKLFF. Drawing the rest from reference TRBV5-1 and TRBJ1-4, the complete variable domain is KAGVTQTPRYLIKTRGQQVTLSCSPISGHRSVSWYQQTPGQGLQFLFEYFSETQRNKGNFPGRFSGRQFSNSRSEMNVSTLELGDSALYLCASSARGSEKLFFGSGTQLSVL.

The chain links TRBV7-9 to TRBJ2-1; TRBD2 agrees at 10 bases. From germline, CDR1 is SEHNR and CDR2 FQNEAQ (reference sequence). The trim removed 5 bases at V and 6 bases at J, leaving 13 bases unmatched. The CDR3 totals 17 residues. Here the CDR3 DNA reads TGTGCCAGCAGCATTCCGCGGGTAGCGGGAGGTTTCAATGAGCAGTTCTTC. Protein: CASSIPRVAGGFNEQFF.

This clone has just one count. The chain couples TRBV18 to TRBJ2-7; possible D gene TRBD2, 6 bases. The CDR3 is 15 amino acids. Germline V gene sequence: CDR1 KGHSH, CDR2 LQKENI. V dropped 3 bases and J dropped 3 bases, with 15 bases sitting between them. The CDR3 spells CASSPQEGSGYEQYF. DNA of the CDR3: TGTGCCAGCTCACCTCAGGAGGGTTCGGGCTACGAGCAGTACTTC.

The V gene is TRBV7-8, the J gene TRBJ1-5; no clear D gene. This CDR3 has 13 amino acids. V lost 0 bases to trimming and J lost 8 bases, with 8 bases between them. Germline values: CDR1 SGHVS, CDR2 FQNEAQ. The CDR3 loop reads CASSLAREEPQHF. As DNA, the CDR3 is TGTGCCAGCAGCTTAGCGCGAGAGGAGCCCCAGCATTTT.

Of note for this clone: The sample carries other DNA sequences with the same CDR3. The V and J genes are TRBV18 and TRBJ2-5, with D uncertain. Germline V gene lookup returns CDR1 KGHSH and CDR2 LQKENI. This CDR3 contains 14 residues. V lost 3 bases to trimming and J lost 0 bases, with 8 bases between them. CDR3 DNA: TGTGCCAGCTCACCGAGGACGGACCAAGAGACCCAGTACTTC. Amino acid sequence: CASSPRTDQETQYF.

A single count supports this clone. V gene TRBV6-6 combines with J gene TRBJ2-3, with 9 bases lining up with TRBD1. Germline V gene sequence: CDR1 MNHNY, CDR2 SVGAGI (reference sequence). The CDR3 length is 12 residues. Trimming removed 6 bases from V and 9 bases from J; junction bases left unmatched: 4. CDR3 sequence: CASSLGTGTQYF. In DNA, the CDR3 is TGTGCCAGCAGCCTAGGGACAGGGACGCAGTATTTT.

The rearrangement uses TRBV30 and TRBJ1-6, with a tentative D call TRBD1 (5 bases). V lost 3 bases to trimming and J lost 7 bases, with 13 bases between them. Germline V gives CDR1 GTSNPN, CDR2 SVGIG (reference sequence). The CDR3 extends over 14 amino acids. Here the CDR3 reads CAWRQGAGNSPLHF. Here the CDR3 DNA reads TGTGCCTGGAGGCAGGGTGCGGGGAATTCACCCCTCCACTTT.

The rearrangement links TRBV9 to TRBJ2-2; 9 nucleotides line up with TRBD1. J was trimmed by 7 bases and V by 4 bases; bases with no gene match: 8. There are 15 residues in the CDR3. CDR1 and CDR2 from the germline V gene are SGDLS and YYNGEE. The CDR3 nucleotides read TGTGCCAGCAGCCCTCGGGACAGGGCGATCGGGGAGCTGTTTTTT. Translated: CASSPRDRAIGELFF.

The genes are TRBV19 and TRBJ2-7; TRBD2 matches 11 bases. The CDR3 runs 15 residues. The V gene end was trimmed by 3 bases and the J gene end by 4 bases; junction bases not matched to a gene: 5. Germline loops: CDR1 LNHDA, CDR2 SQIVND (reference sequence). CDR3 protein: CASSISPSGRYEQYF. The CDR3 region has the DNA TGTGCCAGTAGTATCAGCCCTAGCGGGAGGTACGAGCAGTACTTC.

V usage is TRBV7-9 and J usage is TRBJ1-4, with D hard to call. There are 14 residues in the CDR3. The V gene lost 6 bases and the J gene lost 7 bases, with 15 bases spanning the gap. Germline assignment: CDR1 SEHNR and CDR2 FQNEAQ (reference sequence). As DNA, the CDR3 is TGTGCCAGCAGTGGTTTTCCAGTCACTGAAAAACTGTTTTTT. Its protein is CASSGFPVTEKLFF. Using reference TRBV7-9 and TRBJ1-4 for the parts outside the CDR3, the full variable domain is DTGVSQNPRHKITKRGQNVTFRCDPISEHNRLYWYRQTLGQGPEFLTYFQNEAQLEKSRLLSDRFSAERPKGSFSTLEIQRTEQGDSAMYLCASSGFPVTEKLFFGSGTQLSVL.

The chain uses TRBV29-1 and TRBJ2-3; 9 nucleotides match TRBD2. The trim removed 7 bases at V and 3 bases at J, leaving 8 bases unmatched. This CDR3 contains 14 residues. Germline assignment: CDR1 SQVTM and CDR2 ANQGSEA. The CDR3 loop is CSAQILAGTDTQYF. The CDR3 DNA follows: TGCAGCGCCCAGATCCTAGCGGGAACAGATACGCAGTATTTT.

This rearrangement joins TRBV6-5 to TRBJ2-1, with D possibly matching TRBD2 (5 bases). CDR3 length equals 12 residues. Germline V gives CDR1 MNHEY, CDR2 SVGAGI. V was pared by 6 bases and J by 7 bases, with 10 bases between. CDR3 residues: CASRRGFNEQFF. CDR3 coding DNA: TGTGCCAGCAGACGGGGATTTAATGAGCAGTTCTTC.

J is TRBJ1-5 and V is TRBV6-1; TRBD1 is a possible D gene (5 bases). V was clipped by 5 bases and J by 1 base, with 12 bases between them. The germline V gene encodes CDR1 MNHNS and CDR2 SASEGT. The CDR3 extends over 15 amino acids. The CDR3 protein is CASSFLDTSNQPQHF. For the CDR3, the DNA is TGTGCCAGCAGTTTTTTGGACACGAGCAATCAGCCCCAGCATTTT.

The chain uses TRBV25-1 and TRBJ2-3; weak D call: TRBD2 (6 bases). Per germline, CDR1 MGHDK and CDR2 SYGVNS. V was shortened by 6 bases and J by 6 bases, with 10 bases between the two germline ends. This CDR3 is 12 amino acids long. CDR3 coding DNA: TGTGCCAGCAGCTTAAGCGGGGATACGCAGTATTTT. Its protein is CASSLSGDTQYF.

V and J are TRBV5-5 and TRBJ2-1; D perhaps matches TRBD2 (6 bases). The V end was cut by 5 bases, the J end by 0 bases, with 12 bases between. Germline V gene sequence: CDR1 SGHKS, CDR2 YYEKEE (reference sequence). The CDR3 has 15 amino acids. In DNA, the CDR3 is TGTGCCAGCAGTCCTGAGACTAGCTCCTACAATGAGCAGTTCTTC. Encoded protein: CASSPETSSYNEQFF.

This chain joins TRBV10-3 and TRBJ2-1, with 7 bases lining up with TRBD1. From germline, CDR1 is ENHRY and CDR2 SYGVKD. V trimming: 7 bases; J trimming: 7 bases; junction bases outside the gene matches: 10. The length of the CDR3 is 14 residues. CDR3 bases: TGTGCCATCATCCTGCACCTGGGACAGAATGAGCAGTTCTTC. This translates into CAIILHLGQNEQFF.

This chain uses TRBV6-6 with TRBJ1-5, with D perhaps matching TRBD1 (6 bases). The CDR3 loop spans 15 amino acids. Looked up from germline, CDR1 is MNHNY and CDR2 is SVGAGI (reference sequence). Trimming took 3 bases from V and 4 from J, leaving 13 bases between them. CDR3 region: CASSYYSTGNQPQHF. CDR3 sequence (DNA): TGTGCCAGCAGTTATTACTCCACAGGGAATCAGCCCCAGCATTTT.

The chain couples TRBV27 to TRBJ2-7; no clear D. V was clipped by 3 bases and J by 5 bases, with 14 bases between them. The CDR3 has 14 amino acids. CDR1 is MNHEY, CDR2 SMNVEV, per germline (reference sequence). The CDR3, as DNA: TGTGCCAGCAGTTTTGGGCAGCGTAGACACGAGCAGTACTTC. Amino acids: CASSFGQRRHEQYF.

This chain uses TRBV7-4 with TRBJ2-7; 10 bases fit TRBD2. Germline CDR1 SGHVT, CDR2 SQSDAQ. This CDR3 spans 16 amino acids. V dropped 1 base and J dropped 6; count of bases not matched to a gene: 9. The CDR3 sequence: CASSLDSRLAGVEQYF. CDR3 nucleotide sequence: TGTGCCAGCAGCTTAGACAGCCGGCTAGCGGGAGTCGAGCAGTACTTC.

J is TRBJ2-5 and V is TRBV4-1; 7 nucleotides match TRBD2. Germline-derived CDR1 and CDR2 are MGHRA and YSYEKL. This CDR3 is 16 amino acids long. V was pared by 4 bases and J by 5 bases, with 13 bases of the junction left unmatched. The CDR3 is CASSPGTTRFWETQYF. Written as DNA, the CDR3 is TGCGCCAGCAGCCCTGGGACTACCCGATTCTGGGAGACCCAGTACTTC.

The CDR3 region is CASSSLYTTGLPNEKLFF. CDR3 in DNA: TGTGCCAGCAGCTCCCTTTATACGACAGGGCTGCCTAATGAAAAACTGTTTTTT. The rearrangement uses TRBV7-9 and TRBJ1-4, with 7 bases fitting TRBD1. This CDR3 contains 18 residues. Looked up from germline, CDR1 is SEHNR and CDR2 is FQNEAQ (reference sequence). Trimming cost V 4 bases and J 3 bases; bases outside gene matches: 14.

This rearrangement joins TRBV19 to TRBJ2-1, with TRBD2 as a possible D gene (6 bases). This CDR3 is 13 amino acids long. The ends were cut back, 10 bases at V and 4 bases at J, with 14 bases in the middle. Looked up from germline, CDR1 is LNHDA and CDR2 is SQIVND (reference sequence). Written as DNA, the CDR3 is TGTGCCACCTCCGCTAGCGTGTACAATGAGCAGTTCTTC. Translated: CATSASVYNEQFF.

The chain uses TRBV5-6 and TRBJ1-2; no clear D. Trimming stripped 0 bases from V and 6 bases from J, with 6 bases between. The CDR3 is 12 amino acids. Germline V gives CDR1 SGHDT, CDR2 YYEEEE. CDR3 protein: CASSLEENGYTF. The CDR3, as DNA: TGTGCCAGCAGCTTGGAAGAGAATGGCTACACCTTC. Supplemented by reference TRBV5-6 and TRBJ1-2, the full variable domain reads DAGVTQSPTHLIKTRGQQVTLRCSPKSGHDTVSWYQQALGQGPQFIFQYYEEEERQRGNFPDRFSGHQFPNYSSELNVNALLLGDSALYLCASSLEENGYTFGSGTRLTVV.

V gene TRBV28 combines with J gene TRBJ1-1; no clear D gene. Looked up from germline, CDR1 is MDHEN and CDR2 is SYDVKM. V gave up 1 base and J gave up 4 bases, with 10 bases separating them. This CDR3 spans 14 amino acids. CDR3 region: CASSLSRTGTEAFF. CDR3 in DNA: TGTGCCAGCAGTTTATCCCGGACCGGCACTGAAGCTTTCTTT.

The V and J genes are TRBV7-9 and TRBJ2-7; TRBD1 matches 9 bases. Losses at the gene ends were 0 bases for V and 5 bases for J; bases not matched to a gene: 5. This CDR3 spans 15 amino acids. Germline V lookup: CDR1 SEHNR, CDR2 FQNEAQ (reference sequence). This CDR3 is CASSLALGQGHEQYF. The CDR3 bases are TGTGCCAGCAGCTTAGCCCTGGGACAGGGCCACGAGCAGTACTTC.

The genes are TRBV4-1 and TRBJ2-3, with D maybe TRBD1 (5 bases). V was clipped by 5 bases and J by 3 bases, with 18 bases between them. Germline V gene sequence: CDR1 MGHRA, CDR2 YSYEKL. This CDR3 has 16 amino acids. CDR3 sequence reads: CASSSRQGDWTDTQYF. DNA of the CDR3: TGCGCCAGCAGCTCACGACAAGGGGATTGGACAGATACGCAGTATTTT.

J is TRBJ2-7 and V is TRBV2, with D perhaps TRBD2 (6 bases). The CDR3 is 12 amino acids. The V end lost 6 bases, the J end lost 3 bases, and 9 bases lay between the germline ends. Per germline, CDR1 SNHLY and CDR2 FYNNEI. CDR3 nucleotide sequence: TGTGCCAGCAGCAGTAGCGGCTACGAGCAGTACTTC. Translating gives CASSSSGYEQYF. Full variable domain (outside the CDR3, taken from reference TRBV2 and TRBJ2-7): EPEVTQTPSHQVTQMGQEVILRCVPISNHLYFYWYRQILGQKVEFLVSFYNNEISEKSEIFDDQFSVERPDGSNFTLKIRSTKLEDSAMYFCASSSSGYEQYFGPGTRLTVT.

This chain connects TRBV7-2 to TRBJ2-1; TRBD2 matches at 10 bases. The CDR3 extends over 17 amino acids. Germline loops: CDR1 SGHTA, CDR2 FQGNSA. After removal of 5 bases from V and 3 bases from J, the junction contained 10 bases not matched to a gene. CDR3 amino acids: CASSLHWTSGRYNEQFF. The CDR3 DNA sequence: TGTGCCAGCAGCCTCCATTGGACTAGCGGACGCTACAATGAGCAGTTCTTC.